This entry describes one T cell receptor (beta chain). Per the study methods: By means of reference gene primer amplification, nucleated cell counts were estimated. Sequencing used immunoSEQ multiplex PCR; TCRdb keeps in-frame clones, though not all of them. D and trimming were read from the DNA, whereas the V and J calls and clone size are those reported in that table. Here the sample spans 50,000 to 75,000 clones, roughly 84% being singletons. These data belong to a study of blood T cell repertoires in COVID-19. Study-level background: From the United States, Italy and Spain came samples of acute and convalescent COVID-19. T cells, B-cell-depleted T cells, or PBMCs provided the cDNA or gDNA that served as material.

Germline V gives CDR1 KGHDR, CDR2 SFDVKD. J was trimmed by 5 bases and V by 8 bases; bases with no gene match: 9. The CDR3 covers 14 residues. The clonotype was recovered from a woman aged 80 or over with active or convalescent COVID-19. Specimen: peripheral blood. V gene TRBV24-1 combines with J gene TRBJ1-1, with 8 bases that match TRBD1. The CDR3 sequence: CATNLTGGNTEAFF. In nucleotides, the CDR3 is TGTGCCACCAATCTAACAGGGGGGAATACTGAAGCTTTCTTT.